The entry below describes one T cell receptor beta chain. Its antigen is unidentified. This entry belongs to a study of cytomegalovirus exposure and HLA in healthy donors. About the research overall: Earlier, some 180 million T cells were analyzed, and more than 100 million unique TCR beta sequences were found among them. Drawn from HLA-typed donors, 83 million or so unique TCRs were held in an early data release. Study results and caveats: Clonal expansion, a later analysis showed, was greater in HLA-associated TCR beta chains than in equally common others. In vitro checks showed that a few CMV-associated chains really do target CMV antigens.

V dropped 3 bases and J dropped 2; count of bases not matched to a gene: 3. CDR1 and CDR2 (germline): GTSNPN, SVGIG (reference sequence). The CDR3 runs 14 residues. A multiplex PCR was run with 60 Vbeta primers and 13 Jbeta primers. Profiled with immunoSEQ multiplex PCR; TCRdb holds only in-frame clones, not every one. This repertoire shows around 120,000 clones, approximately 85% found once; its top ten account for about 11%. The genes are TRBV30 and TRBJ2-7; 11 bases match TRBD2. The clonotype was recovered from a male donor in good health and CMV-seropositive. The specimen sequenced was PBMCs. CDR3 DNA: TGTGCCTGGAGCGCGACTAGCGGGACCTACGAGCAGTACTTC. Encoded protein: CAWSATSGTYEQYF.